The entry below gives a single T cell receptor (beta chain) sequence along with its context. What it recognizes is unknown. These data belong to a study of CD8+ T cells in alopecia areata. Stated treatment: oral pan-JAK inhibitor, 5-10 mg twice daily. The CDR3 contains 19 residues. Between the trimmed V and J ends, which lost 0 bases and 5 bases, there was a span of 26 bases. From germline, CDR1 is SGHDN and CDR2 FVKESK. Sequencing templates came from extracted RNA that was reverse transcribed into cDNA. Libraries were prepared by immunoSEQ multiplex PCR; TCRdb keeps only in-frame clonotypes and omits some of them. The top ten clones hold 5.5% of a sample with about 200,000 clones, nearly 60% of them seen once. Study-level findings and limits: Tissue-resident alphabeta T cells belonging to normal skin likewise get sequenced within scalp specimens. Elevated clonality characterized lesional scalp relative to normal scalp, particularly in alopecia totalis/universalis.

The rearrangement joins TRBV14 to TRBJ2-7; no clear D gene. This clonotype was obtained from a human donor with alopecia areata. Specimen: CD4+ T cells sorted from blood, collected at week 24, from a patient treated with tofacitinib. The chain's CDR3 is CASSQDSMAGFILGDEQYF. The CDR3 nucleotides are TGTGCCAGCAGCCAAGATAGTATGGCAGGCTTTATCTTAGGTGACGAGCAGTACTTC.